Listed here are 32 T cell receptor beta chains from one sample, sequenced in a study of blood T cells in healthy people across ages. A J-beta primer mix and a sample-barcoded 5' primer were used in a second PCR of about 7 to 12 cycles. TCRdb re-called the 5' RACE reads through MiXCR, storing one row per CDR3 protein. The table shows hundreds of thousands of distinct CDR3 sequences, with approximately 60% occurring only once. Material for sequencing was blood. Receptor source: a man aged 35-49 years in good health.

The chain combines TRBV10-2 with TRBJ1-6, with D unresolved. Per germline, CDR1 WSHSY and CDR2 SAAADI. This CDR3 spans 16 amino acids. V was cut by 2 bases and J by 9 bases, with 17 bases left in between. CDR3 region: CASSEVLARFLSPLHF. The CDR3 DNA sequence: TGCGCCAGCAGTGAGGTTCTGGCAAGATTTCTTTCACCCCTCCACTTT.

The V and J genes are TRBV20-1 and TRBJ2-1, with D perhaps being TRBD1 or TRBD2 (5 bases each). Germline assignment: CDR1 DFQATT and CDR2 SNEGSKA (reference sequence). The V gene lost 6 bases and the J gene lost 5 bases, with 17 bases spanning the gap. The CDR3 sequence is 14 residues long. This CDR3 reads CSAPGGGFDNEQFF. The CDR3 DNA is TGCAGTGCCCCCGGTGGGGGATTTGACAATGAGCAGTTCTTC.

The CDR3 protein is CASSLALLGKAGANVLTF. The DNA for the CDR3 is TGTGCCAGCAGCTTAGCGCTACTTGGGAAAGCTGGGGCCAACGTCCTGACTTTC. The chain is built from TRBV7-2 and TRBJ2-6; D gene uncertain. Per germline, CDR1 SGHTA and CDR2 FQGNSA. V was clipped by 0 bases and J by 2 bases, with 14 bases between them. The CDR3 has 18 residues.

V gene TRBV5-1 combines with J gene TRBJ1-1; D may be TRBD1 (6 bases). The CDR3 runs 16 residues. Germline values: CDR1 SGHRS, CDR2 YFSETQ. V gave up 0 bases and J gave up 3 bases, with 15 bases separating them. CDR3 in DNA: TGCGCCAGCAGCTTGGTGGCTTCAGGGGTATACACTGAAGCTTTCTTT. Encoded protein: CASSLVASGVYTEAFF.

The chain has TRBV29-1 and TRBJ1-2; 7 bases agree with TRBD1. The J segment lost 7 bases and the V segment lost 6 bases, leaving 5 bases of the junction unmatched. Germline V gene lookup returns CDR1 SQVTM and CDR2 ANQGSEA. This CDR3 contains 11 residues. The CDR3 DNA sequence: TGCAGCGTCAGGACAGGCATTGGCTACACCTTC. Its protein is CSVRTGIGYTF.

The rearrangement links TRBV2 to TRBJ2-7, with 13 nucleotides matching TRBD2. The CDR3 has 14 residues. Germline V CDR1 and CDR2: SNHLY, FYNNEI. Losses at the gene ends were 1 base for V and 10 bases for J; bases not matched to a gene: 4. The CDR3 loop reads CASSEGGLAGVQYF. In DNA, the CDR3 is TGTGCCAGCAGTGAAGGTGGACTAGCGGGAGTTCAGTACTTC.

The rearrangement uses TRBV7-2 and TRBJ2-5; D not resolved. The CDR3 extends over 14 amino acids. Trimming stripped 5 bases from V and 11 bases from J, with 21 bases between. Germline V gene data show CDR1 as SGHTA and CDR2 as FQGNSA. The CDR3 DNA reads as TGTGCCAGCAGCCCCATGCCTAGGGCAGGAGAGCAGTACTTC. Translating it yields CASSPMPRAGEQYF.

The chain has TRBV7-2 and TRBJ2-3; 15 bases are a match to TRBD2. V shed 5 bases, J shed 13 bases, and the junction held 7 bases outside the gene matches. Germline V gene lookup returns CDR1 SGHTA and CDR2 FQGNSA. CDR3 length: 14 residues. For the CDR3, the DNA is TGTGCCAGCAGCGAGGGACTAGCGGGAGGCGTGAAGTATTTT. It is translated as CASSEGLAGGVKYF.

The CDR3 is CSARDLTSGINEQFF. The CDR3 nucleotides are TGCAGTGCTAGAGATCTGACTAGCGGGATCAATGAGCAGTTCTTC. The V gene is TRBV20-1, the J gene TRBJ2-1; TRBD2 agrees at 11 bases. The CDR3 loop spans 15 amino acids. The ends lost 0 bases at V and 6 bases at J; junction bases unmatched: 4. Germline loops: CDR1 DFQATT, CDR2 SNEGSKA (reference sequence).

The V gene is TRBV14, the J gene TRBJ2-4; D assignment may be TRBD1 or TRBD2 (5 bases each). The CDR3 is 17 amino acids. V lost 2 bases and J 0 bases, leaving 14 bases between the germline ends. Germline V gene sequence: CDR1 SGHDN, CDR2 FVKESK. The CDR3 bases are TGTGCCAGCAGCCAACTTCACATCGGGACAGCCAAAAACATTCAGTACTTC. It encodes CASSQLHIGTAKNIQYF.

This chain joins TRBV7-2 and TRBJ2-7; 15 bases agree with TRBD2. CDR3 length equals 19 residues. Unmatched junction bases numbered 13, after V lost 5 bases and J lost 2 bases. Germline loops: CDR1 SGHTA, CDR2 FQGNSA. The CDR3 spells CASSHHPGTSGRFAYEQYF. CDR3 sequence (DNA): TGTGCCAGCAGCCATCATCCCGGGACTAGCGGGAGGTTCGCCTACGAGCAGTACTTC.

In its sample, this clonotype was seen a few times. The chain is built from TRBV6-2 or TRBV6-3 and TRBJ2-4; the D gene could be TRBD1 or TRBD2 (5 bases each). Germline V gene data show CDR1 as MNHEY and CDR2 as SVGEGT. Trimming shortened V by 8 bases and J by 15 bases, and 23 bases separated the two germline ends. This CDR3 has 13 amino acids. The CDR3 DNA reads as TGTGCCAGCGGGACCGCTCTCACGGGAAATCGGTACTTC. It yields the protein CASGTALTGNRYF.

This clonotype was seen a handful of times. CDR3 coding DNA: TGTGCCAGCAGTTTTTCCTGGCCCAACACTGAAGCTTTCTTT. Translation: CASSFSWPNTEAFF. This chain joins TRBV27 and TRBJ1-1; D uncertain. Between the trimmed V and J ends, which lost 3 bases and 2 bases, there was a span of 10 bases. The germline CDR1 and CDR2 sequences are MNHEY and SMNVEV (reference sequence). This CDR3 region has 14 residues.

The chain links TRBV5-1 to TRBJ1-1; D not resolved. Germline CDR1 and CDR2: SGHRS and YFSETQ. V dropped 0 bases and J dropped 3 bases, with 15 bases sitting between them. The CDR3 is 16 amino acids. The CDR3 region is CASSLETTAMDTEAFF. CDR3 sequence (DNA): TGCGCCAGCAGCTTGGAGACGACGGCAATGGACACTGAAGCTTTCTTT. Filled out from reference TRBV5-1 and TRBJ1-1, the complete variable domain reads KAGVTQTPRYLIKTRGQQVTLSCSPISGHRSVSWYQQTPGQGLQFLFEYFSETQRNKGNFPGRFSGRQFSNSRSEMNVSTLELGDSALYLCASSLETTAMDTEAFFGQGTRLTVV.

This clonotype was detected once. This rearrangement joins TRBV7-2 to TRBJ2-4; no clear D. Looked up from germline, CDR1 is SGHTA and CDR2 is FQGNSA. The CDR3 has 14 amino acids. Trimming removed 1 base at V and 3 bases at J, with 7 bases between. As DNA, the CDR3 is TGTGCCAGCAGCTTAGACTCGAACAAAAACATTCAGTACTTC. Protein product: CASSLDSNKNIQYF.

The V and J genes are TRBV3-1 and TRBJ2-5; TRBD2 might be the D (5 bases). V was pared by 1 base and J by 7 bases, with 19 bases between. Germline values: CDR1 LGHDT, CDR2 YNNKEL (reference sequence). The CDR3 totals 16 residues. The chain's CDR3 is CASSQGVAGLTRTQYF. The CDR3 bases are TGTGCCAGCAGCCAAGGGGTCGCGGGTCTTACAAGGACCCAGTACTTC.

J is TRBJ1-5 and V is TRBV20-1; D call uncertain. V shed 3 bases and J shed 0 bases, with 6 bases lying between them. CDR3 length: 13 amino acids. From germline, CDR1 is DFQATT and CDR2 SNEGSKA (reference sequence). The CDR3 coding sequence is TGCAGTGCTAGGGGTAATAGCAATCAGCCCCAGCATTTT. It codes for CSARGNSNQPQHF.

V and J are TRBV27 and TRBJ1-2; 9 nucleotides line up with TRBD1. Unmatched junction bases numbered 6, after V lost 3 bases and J lost 7 bases. The length of the CDR3 is 14 residues. Germline assignment: CDR1 MNHEY and CDR2 SMNVEV (reference sequence). CDR3 region: CASSLRGQGVGYTF. The CDR3 DNA sequence: TGTGCCAGCAGTTTGAGGGGACAGGGAGTTGGCTACACCTTC.

The V and J genes are TRBV5-4 and TRBJ2-7; TRBD2 aligns across 9 bases. CDR1 and CDR2 from the germline V gene are SGHNT and YYREEE (reference sequence). V shed 2 bases, J shed 2 bases, and the junction held 5 bases outside the gene matches. CDR3 size: 15 residues. The DNA for the CDR3 is TGTGCCAGCAGCTTTGCTAGCGGGGTAACCTACGAGCAGTACTTC. Protein product: CASSFASGVTYEQYF. The whole variable domain, filled in from reference TRBV5-4 and TRBJ2-7, reads ETGVTQSPTHLIKTRGQQVTLRCSSQSGHNTVSWYQQALGQGPQFIFQYYREEENGRGNFPPRFSGLQFPNYSSELNVNALELDDSALYLCASSFASGVTYEQYFGPGTRLTVT.

This chain connects TRBV9 to TRBJ2-3, with D perhaps TRBD2 (6 bases). V lost 0 bases and J lost 6, with 17 bases in between. In germline, CDR1 is SGDLS, CDR2 YYNGEE. The CDR3 is 16 residues long. This CDR3 is CASSVAPRGGSDTQYF. DNA of the CDR3: TGTGCCAGCAGCGTAGCTCCCCGGGGAGGTAGCGATACGCAGTATTTT.

This clonotype was counted a few times. V and J are TRBV21-1 and TRBJ2-5; the DNA was not compared with TRBD1, the D call given in the table. TRBV21-1 is designated a pseudogene. The CDR3 contains 21 residues. CDR3: CASSKALRTVDEGGSQETQYF. The CDR3 DNA reads TGTGCCAGCAGCAAAGCGCTTCGGACAGTGGACGAAGGTGGGTCACAAGAGACCCAGTACTTC.

The chain combines TRBV2 with TRBJ1-4; D perhaps matches TRBD1 (5 bases). V lost 7 bases, J lost 0 bases, and 9 bases lay in between. This CDR3 spans 14 amino acids. The germline CDR1 and CDR2 sequences are SNHLY and FYNNEI. In DNA form, the CDR3 reads TGTGCCAGCAAACAGGCTGCAACTAATGAAAAACTGTTTTTT. Translation: CASKQAATNEKLFF.

The V call is TRBV10-3, the J call TRBJ2-5; D perhaps matches TRBD1 (6 bases). The assigned J gene may be wrong: the sequence end matches TRBJ2-7 better. The CDR3 totals 12 residues. Germline V lookup: CDR1 ENHRY, CDR2 SYGVKD. In DNA form, the CDR3 reads TGTGCCATCAGTGACTCAGGGGCCGAGCAGTACTTC. Its protein product is CAISDSGAEQYF.

This clonotype was seen only a few times. The chain carries TRBV27 and TRBJ2-3; unclear D gene. V was pared by 2 bases and J by 9 bases, with 12 bases between. This CDR3 region has 13 residues. Germline CDR1 and CDR2: MNHEY and SMNVEV (reference sequence). The CDR3 sequence is CASSLEARSTQYF. The DNA of the CDR3 is TGTGCCAGCAGTTTAGAAGCCCGATCCACGCAGTATTTT.

The chain carries TRBV12-3 or TRBV12-4 and TRBJ1-4, with a possible D match to TRBD1 (6 bases). The ends were cut back, 7 bases at V and 8 bases at J, with 20 bases in the middle. This CDR3 contains 15 residues. CDR3 DNA sequence: TGTGCCAGCATCGAGGGGGACGGGCCTGGGGAAAAACTGTTTTTT. It codes for CASIEGDGPGEKLFF.

The chain joins TRBV20-1 to TRBJ2-3; 8 bases are a match to TRBD2. Germline V gene sequence: CDR1 DFQATT, CDR2 SNEGSKA (reference sequence). The V segment lost 5 bases and the J segment 2 bases; nucleotides outside the gene matches: 9. The CDR3 runs to 15 residues. CDR3 in amino acids: CSAWRSGGNTDTQYF. As DNA, the CDR3 is TGCAGTGCTTGGAGGAGCGGGGGAAACACAGATACGCAGTATTTT.

This clonotype was recorded only once. The rearrangement links TRBV6-2 or TRBV6-3 to TRBJ2-3; D may be TRBD2 (6 bases). The V end lost 7 bases, the J end lost 2 bases, and 13 bases lay between the germline ends. This CDR3 is 14 amino acids long. The germline V gene has CDR1 MNHEY and CDR2 SVGEGT. CDR3 bases: TGTGCCAGCAAGGGACTGAGAGACACAGATACGCAGTATTTT. Translating it yields CASKGLRDTDTQYF.

This clonotype has just a few counts. This CDR3 is CATTPDRANYGYTF. The DNA for the CDR3 is TGTGCTACCACGCCAGACAGGGCCAACTATGGCTACACCTTC. The chain combines TRBV9 with TRBJ1-2, with 7 bases matching TRBD1. This CDR3 spans 14 amino acids. CDR1 is SGDLS and CDR2 is YYNGEE in the germline V gene. The full variable domain, rest sourced from reference TRBV9 and TRBJ1-2, is DSGVTQTPKHLITATGQRVTLRCSPRSGDLSVYWYQQSLDQGLQFLIQYYNGEERAKGNILERFSAQQFPDLHSELNLSSLELGDSALYFCATTPDRANYGYTFGSGTRLTVV.

V is TRBV18 and J is TRBJ2-1; maybe TRBD2 (5 bases). The CDR3 consists of 13 residues. V shed 1 base and J shed 7 bases, with 8 bases lying between them. Germline V gene data show CDR1 as KGHSH and CDR2 as LQKENI. CDR3 amino acids: CASSPRSGNEQFF. CDR3 in DNA: TGTGCCAGCTCACCACGTTCGGGGAATGAGCAGTTCTTC.

The CDR3 coding sequence is TGTGCCAGCAGCCCCAGGACAGGGGAGCACTATGGCTACACCTTC. This sequence encodes CASSPRTGEHYGYTF. J is TRBJ1-2 and V is TRBV7-2; TRBD1 agrees at 9 bases. Germline V gives CDR1 SGHTA, CDR2 FQGNSA. This CDR3 has 15 residues. Trimming at V came to 5 bases and at J to 3 bases, leaving 7 bases not matched to a gene.

This clonotype showed up just a few times. The gene calls are TRBV4-3 and TRBJ1-4; D not certain. Trimming stripped 1 base from V and 8 bases from J, with 8 bases between. Germline assignment: CDR1 LGHNA and CDR2 YSLEER. The CDR3 runs to 13 residues. In DNA form, the CDR3 reads TGCGCCAGCAGCCAAGCACGATCCGAAAAACTGTTTTTT. Protein sequence: CASSQARSEKLFF.

The genes are TRBV29-1 and TRBJ2-4; 11 bases fit TRBD1. Trimming cost V 6 bases and J 1 base; bases outside gene matches: 8. The V gene's germline CDR1 is SQVTM and CDR2 ANQGSEA. CDR3 length: 16 residues. CDR3 in amino acids: CSVWTGGSRAKNIQYF. The CDR3 DNA reads as TGCAGCGTATGGACAGGGGGCTCTCGGGCCAAAAACATTCAGTACTTC.